These 17 T cell receptor beta chains share one sample of origin, sequenced in a study of blood T cell repertoires in COVID-19. Profiled with immunoSEQ multiplex PCR; TCRdb holds only in-frame clones, not every one. The sample records about 160,000 clones, about 86% being singletons. Sequencing used peripheral blood. The receptors were gathered from a man over 45 with active or convalescent COVID-19.

The J gene is TRBJ2-7, the V gene TRBV6-6, with 7 bases that match TRBD1. The CDR3 contains 14 residues. V lost 5 bases, J lost 2 bases, and 6 bases stayed unmatched. Germline values: CDR1 MNHNY, CDR2 SVGAGI (reference sequence). The DNA of the CDR3 is TGTGCCAGCAGTCCAGCCGGGACAGCCTACGAGCAGTACTTC. Amino acids: CASSPAGTAYEQYF.

The V call is TRBV4-2, the J call TRBJ2-4, with TRBD1 matching 9 bases. The CDR3 loop spans 14 amino acids. Germline V gives CDR1 LGHNA, CDR2 YNFKEQ. The V segment lost 4 bases and the J segment 6 bases; nucleotides outside the gene matches: 4. The CDR3 DNA sequence: TGTGCCAGCAGCCTTGGACAGGGGATAAACATTCAGTACTTC. It yields the protein CASSLGQGINIQYF.

CDR3 sequence reads: CASRAIGETQYF. CDR3 in DNA: TGTGCCAGCAGGGCAATCGGGGAGACCCAGTACTTC. This chain connects TRBV2 to TRBJ2-5, with D unresolved. The CDR3 is made up of 12 amino acids. V lost 6 bases, J lost 5 bases, and 10 bases lay in between. Germline-derived CDR1 and CDR2 are SNHLY and FYNNEI.

The genes are TRBV11-2 and TRBJ1-1, with D perhaps matching TRBD1 (6 bases). The V and J ends lost 5 bases and 5 bases respectively, with 18 bases between them. The CDR3 loop spans 15 amino acids. The V gene's germline CDR1 is SGHAT and CDR2 FQNNGV. The CDR3: CASSHAGAGKTEAFF. The CDR3 DNA sequence: TGTGCCAGCAGCCACGCGGGGGCCGGGAAGACTGAAGCTTTCTTT.

The V and J genes are TRBV29-1 and TRBJ1-2; perhaps TRBD1 as D (5 bases). Germline V lookup: CDR1 SQVTM, CDR2 ANQGSEA. The CDR3 consists of 13 residues. V gave up 2 bases and J gave up 7 bases, with 14 bases separating them. The chain's CDR3 is CSVERDFSTGYTF. CDR3 coding DNA: TGCAGCGTTGAACGGGACTTTTCGACTGGCTACACCTTC.

A single count supports this clone. The J gene is TRBJ2-6, the V gene TRBV15; D is perhaps TRBD2 (5 bases). The germline V gene has CDR1 LNHNV and CDR2 YYDKDF (reference sequence). V lost 7 bases to trimming and J lost 1 base, with 14 bases between them. The CDR3 sequence is 16 residues long. This chain's CDR3 is CATTVPRGSGANVLTF. The CDR3 DNA follows: TGTGCCACCACCGTCCCCCGCGGGTCTGGGGCCAACGTCCTGACTTTC. Combining the CDR3 with reference TRBV15 and TRBJ2-6 gives the whole variable domain DAMVIQNPRYQVTQFGKPVTLSCSQTLNHNVMYWYQQKSSQAPKLLFHYYDKDFNNEADTPDNFQSRRPNTSFCFLDIRSPGLGDTAMYLCATTVPRGSGANVLTFGAGSRLTVL.

This clone was detected a few times. The chain couples TRBV15 to TRBJ2-3, with D possibly being TRBD1 (6 bases). Trimming removed 5 bases from V and 7 bases from J, with 16 bases in between. Germline CDR1 LNHNV, CDR2 YYDKDF (reference sequence). The length of the CDR3 is 14 residues. The CDR3 spells CATSQRQVGNTQYF. The DNA of the CDR3 is TGTGCCACCAGCCAACGACAGGTTGGAAATACGCAGTATTTT.

A few counts support this clone. This chain links TRBV4-2 with TRBJ2-1; 8 positions agree with TRBD2. Germline V gene data show CDR1 as LGHNA and CDR2 as YNFKEQ. V lost 4 bases, J lost 7 bases, and 6 bases stayed unmatched. The CDR3 totals 14 residues. The DNA for the CDR3 is TGTGCCAGCAGCCGTGGCGGGACTAGTAATGAGCAGTTCTTC. Its protein is CASSRGGTSNEQFF.

The chain has TRBV12-3 or TRBV12-4 and TRBJ2-5; 8 nucleotides align to TRBD1. This CDR3 has 13 residues. Trimming removed 6 bases from V and 5 bases from J; junction bases left unmatched: 5. DNA of the CDR3: TGTGCCAGCAGCCAGGGGGCTGGTGAGACCCAGTACTTC. Translated: CASSQGAGETQYF.

In DNA form, the CDR3 reads TGTGCCAGCAGCTCGCTACTGAATTGGGCTTTCTTT. It encodes CASSSLLNWAFF. This chain links TRBV13 with TRBJ1-1; D is uncertain. With 4 bases removed from V and 11 bases from J, the gap between germline ends came to 14 bases. Germline CDR1 is PRHDT and CDR2 is FYEKMQ (reference sequence). The CDR3 spans 12 residues.

The chain carries TRBV7-3 and TRBJ2-2; tentatively, D is TRBD1 (6 bases). CDR1 is SGHTA, CDR2 FQGTGA, per germline. The CDR3 covers 14 residues. The ends were cut back, 6 bases at V and 8 bases at J, with 16 bases in the middle. The CDR3 loop reads CASRSTGSAGELFF. The CDR3, as DNA: TGTGCCAGCAGGTCGACAGGATCGGCGGGGGAGCTGTTTTTT.

The V and J genes are TRBV21-1 and TRBJ1-3; the table calls TRBD1, which could not be checked here. TRBV21-1 is given as a pseudogene. CDR3 length: 15 residues. Here the CDR3 DNA reads TGTGCCAGGACGGACAGGGGGCTTTCTGGAAACACCATATATTTT. Its translation is CARTDRGLSGNTIYF.

The count of this clone is one. V usage is TRBV2 and J usage is TRBJ2-3; D is undetermined. Trimming removed 1 base from V and 9 bases from J, with 8 bases in between. The CDR3 length is 12 residues. Germline V gene sequence: CDR1 SNHLY, CDR2 FYNNEI. CDR3 residues: CASSEGAVTQYF. The CDR3, as DNA: TGTGCCAGCAGTGAAGGCGCTGTCACGCAGTATTTT.

The gene calls are TRBV5-1 and TRBJ2-7; perhaps TRBD2 as D (5 bases). The V and J ends lost 3 bases and 0 bases respectively, with 16 bases between them. The CDR3 covers 16 residues. Germline values: CDR1 SGHRS, CDR2 YFSETQ. DNA of the CDR3: TGCGCCAGCAGCTCGGGTCCGGGGTCGTACTCCTACGAGCAGTACTTC. It specifies CASSSGPGSYSYEQYF.

The CDR3 spells CASSQDLAGPYNEQFF. The CDR3 coding sequence is TGCGCCAGCAGCCAAGATCTAGCGGGCCCTTACAATGAGCAGTTCTTC. The V gene is TRBV4-1, the J gene TRBJ2-1, with TRBD2 matching 8 bases. Germline V gives CDR1 MGHRA, CDR2 YSYEKL. The CDR3 has 16 residues. With V trimmed by 0 bases and J by 4 bases, 5 bases remained unmatched.

Only one count was recorded for this clone. The chain employs TRBV4-3 and TRBJ2-3; D possibly corresponds to TRBD2 (6 bases). Germline CDR1 is LGHNA and CDR2 is YSLEER. This CDR3 comprises 17 residues. The V end was cut by 0 bases, the J end by 0 bases, with 13 bases between. CDR3 loop: CASSQDPAGTSTDTQYF. DNA of the CDR3: TGCGCCAGCAGCCAAGATCCGGCAGGGACTAGCACAGATACGCAGTATTTT.

The chain recombines TRBV10-3 with TRBJ2-7; D gene uncertain. Looked up from germline, CDR1 is ENHRY and CDR2 is SYGVKD. The V end was cut by 8 bases, the J end by 0 bases, with 14 bases between. The CDR3 is made up of 14 amino acids. The CDR3 bases are TGTGCCATCTCGGTAGGCGGAAACTCCTACGAGCAGTACTTC. Protein: CAISVGGNSYEQYF.